The rows below give T cell receptor beta chains drawn from one sample of a study of shared clonotypes between healthy human individuals. Measured with immunoSEQ multiplex PCR; TCRdb has only the in-frame clones, and not every one. The repertoire consists of more than 600,000 clones, with about 92% occurring once and the leading ten covering approximately 24%. Sequencing used naive CD8+ T cells sorted from blood. These receptors came from a man younger than 40 in good health. Each CDR3 is given with its conserved first and last residue. D genes are given only for firm matches. Where a row states a size, it is once, few, many or the class of an expanded clone; other rows omit it.

abundance	d_gene	j_gene	v_gene	CDR3aa	CDR3nt
once	TRBD1	TRBJ2-7	TRBV7-9	CASSLGRSGGYEQYF	TGTGCCAGCAGCTTAGGACGTTCAGGGGGCTACGAGCAGTACTTC
.	.	TRBJ2-7	TRBV29-1	CSVESNNHEQYF	TGCAGCGTTGAAAGTAATAACCACGAGCAGTACTTC
.	.	TRBJ2-5	TRBV7-8	CASSLARKETQYF	TGTGCCAGCAGCTTAGCCAGGAAAGAGACCCAGTACTTC
.	.	TRBJ2-5	TRBV4-2	CASSQYLGEQETQYF	TGTGCCAGCAGCCAATATTTGGGAGAACAAGAGACCCAGTACTTC
.	.	TRBJ2-3	TRBV15	CATWGTHGTDTQYF	TGTGCCACCTGGGGGACCCATGGCACAGATACGCAGTATTTT
.	TRBD1	TRBJ1-3	TRBV4-1	CASSPEWAGGLLFSGNTIYF	TGCGCCAGCAGCCCAGAGTGGGCAGGGGGCCTGTTGTTCTCTGGAAACACCATATATTTT
.	.	TRBJ2-7	TRBV27	CASSLGRAKKQYF	TGTGCCAGCAGTTTAGGCAGGGCGAAGAAGCAGTACTTC
.	.	TRBJ2-4	TRBV7-9	CASRPKRGDNIQYF	TGTGCCAGCAGGCCTAAAAGGGGGGACAACATTCAGTACTTC
.	TRBD2	TRBJ2-3	TRBV9	CASSVVEGWAGEVGDTQYF	TGTGCCAGCAGCGTAGTAGAAGGTTGGGCGGGAGAGGTAGGAGATACGCAGTATTTT
.	TRBD1	TRBJ2-3	TRBV19	CASSIKTGATDTQYF	TGTGCCAGTAGTATTAAAACAGGGGCCACAGATACGCAGTATTTT
.	TRBD2	TRBJ2-3	TRBV4-2	CASSQLLAGGKRDTQYF	TGTGCCAGCAGCCAACTATTAGCGGGAGGGAAGAGAGATACGCAGTATTTT
.	.	TRBJ2-7	TRBV10-3	CAISDSGDLSYEQYF	TGTGCCATCAGTGACAGCGGAGACCTCTCCTACGAGCAGTACTTC
.	.	TRBJ1-2	TRBV11-2	CASSLRHDPNYGYTF	TGTGCCAGCAGCTTACGACACGACCCTAACTATGGCTACACCTTC
.	TRBD2	TRBJ2-3	TRBV27	CASSLGAGDGDTQYF	TGTGCCAGCAGTTTAGGTGCGGGGGACGGAGATACGCAGTATTTT
.	TRBD1	TRBJ2-7	TRBV6-5	CASSYSPGQNYEQYF	TGTGCCAGCAGTTACTCGCCGGGACAGAACTACGAGCAGTACTTC
few	TRBD1	TRBJ2-7	TRBV5-1	CASSPLPGGIEQYF	TGCGCCAGCAGCCCCCTGCCAGGGGGTATCGAGCAGTACTTC
.	TRBD2	TRBJ2-7	TRBV7-9	CASSSNTGLGGEQYF	TGTGCCAGCAGCTCGAATACGGGACTAGGAGGCGAGCAGTACTTC
.	TRBD2	TRBJ2-1	TRBV27	CASSYITSGDYNEQFF	TGTGCCAGCAGTTATATAACTAGCGGGGACTACAATGAGCAGTTCTTC
.	TRBD1	TRBJ2-7	TRBV7-9	CASSADRGVSYEQYF	TGTGCCAGCAGCGCGGACAGGGGGGTTTCCTACGAGCAGTACTTC
once	TRBD1	TRBJ2-7	TRBV4-1	CASSQDWPGGLGDDEQYF	TGCGCCAGCAGCCAAGATTGGCCAGGGGGTTTAGGAGACGACGAGCAGTACTTC
.	.	TRBJ2-7	TRBV7-2	CASSLGRAHSYEQYF	TGTGCCAGCAGCTTAGGCAGGGCACACTCCTACGAGCAGTACTTC
.	.	TRBJ2-3	TRBV19	CASSTPTGPDTDTQYF	TGTGCCAGTAGTACACCTACGGGACCCGACACAGATACGCAGTATTTT
.	.	TRBJ2-5	TRBV27	CASSSSPGLTPLTQYF	TGTGCCAGCAGTTCCAGTCCGGGACTCACCCCTCTGACCCAGTACTTC
.	.	TRBJ2-6	TRBV4-1	CASSQDPPGGWANVLTF	TGCGCCAGCAGCCAAGACCCCCCGGGTGGTTGGGCCAACGTCCTGACTTTC
.	.	TRBJ2-2	TRBV28	CAIPQSGHANTGELFF	TGTGCCATACCCCAAAGCGGGCACGCGAACACCGGGGAGCTGTTTTTT
.	TRBD1	TRBJ1-2	TRBV27	CASSLSRADRVHGYTF	TGTGCCAGCAGCTTGTCCCGAGCCGACAGGGTACACGGCTACACCTTC
.	.	TRBJ1-2	TRBV15	CATGGGGYGYTF	TGTGCCACCGGGGGGGGTGGGTATGGCTACACCTTC
.	.	TRBJ2-1	TRBV29-1	CSVEDSLPGEQFF	TGCAGCGTTGAAGACTCCCTGCCTGGTGAGCAGTTCTTC
.	.	TRBJ2-1	TRBV29-1	CSVLQSEQFF	TGCAGCGTTCTACAGTCGGAGCAGTTCTTC
.	TRBD2	TRBJ2-7	TRBV4-1	CASSQVGRVGEQYF	TGCGCCAGCAGCCAAGTAGGGAGGGTCGGGGAGCAGTACTTC
.	.	TRBJ2-3	TRBV7-3	CASSSASTDTQYF	TGTGCCAGCAGCTCGGCTAGCACAGATACGCAGTATTTT
.	.	TRBJ1-3	TRBV30	CAWSAEENTIYF	TGTGCCTGGAGTGCCGAAGAAAACACCATATATTTT
once	.	TRBJ1-5	TRBV27	CASSLIGSNQPQHF	TGTGCCAGCAGTTTGATCGGGAGCAATCAGCCCCAGCATTTT
.	TRBD2	TRBJ2-5	TRBV7-2	CASNEVAGQETQYF	TGTGCCAGCAATGAAGTAGCGGGACAAGAGACCCAGTACTTC
once	.	TRBJ1-1	TRBV2	CASNGGRAFF	TGTGCCAGCAACGGTGGACGGGCTTTCTTT
.	.	TRBJ2-2	TRBV19	CATLSGYTGELFF	TGTGCCACCCTTAGCGGATACACCGGGGAGCTGTTTTTT
.	TRBD2	TRBJ2-2	TRBV27	CASSLWLAGDTGELFF	TGTGCCAGCAGTTTATGGTTAGCGGGAGACACCGGGGAGCTGTTTTTT
.	.	TRBJ2-1	TRBV11-3	CASSLGGGGNNEQFF	TGTGCCAGCAGCTTAGGAGGTGGGGGCAACAATGAGCAGTTCTTC
.	TRBD1	TRBJ1-5	TRBV4-1	CASSQEGTGALQPQHF	TGCGCCAGCAGCCAAGAAGGGACAGGTGCACTTCAGCCCCAGCATTTT
once	TRBD1	TRBJ1-1	TRBV5-1	CASSLGQGMNTEAFF	TGCGCCAGCAGCTTGGGACAGGGAATGAACACTGAAGCTTTCTTT
.	.	TRBJ1-4	TRBV9	CASSVRESMADSREKLFF	TGTGCCAGCAGCGTACGGGAATCGATGGCGGATTCTAGGGAAAAACTGTTTTTT
.	TRBD2	TRBJ2-3	TRBV7-6	CASSLLAGDDTQYF	TGTGCCAGCAGCCTACTAGCGGGAGACGATACGCAGTATTTT
.	.	TRBJ2-7	TRBV15	CATSARQDIYEQYF	TGTGCCACCAGCGCAAGACAGGACATCTACGAGCAGTACTTC
.	.	TRBJ2-5	TRBV27	CASSYLGAETQYF	TGTGCCAGCAGTTATCTAGGGGCGGAGACCCAGTACTTC
.	.	TRBJ1-2	TRBV18	CASSPSGSDNYGYTF	TGTGCCAGCTCACCGTCGGGCTCGGATAACTATGGCTACACCTTC
.	.	TRBJ2-1	TRBV9	CASSVVGLSYYNEQFF	TGTGCCAGCAGCGTAGTCGGACTCTCGTACTACAATGAGCAGTTCTTC
.	.	TRBJ2-1	TRBV7-9	CASSLAREKQFF	TGTGCCAGCAGCTTAGCGCGGGAAAAGCAGTTCTTC
.	TRBD1	TRBJ1-1	TRBV10-1	CASIDRATEAFF	TGCGCCAGCATCGACAGGGCCACTGAAGCTTTCTTT
once	TRBD1	TRBJ2-7	TRBV4-1	CASSQDPTGAYEQYF	TGCGCCAGCAGCCAAGACCCGACAGGGGCCTACGAGCAGTACTTC
.	.	TRBJ2-3	TRBV4-3	CASSQTHGTRSSTDTQYF	TGCGCCAGCAGCCAAACCCACGGGACTCGCTCTTCTACAGATACGCAGTATTTT
.	.	TRBJ2-7	TRBV28	CASSLYGTGDYEQYF	TGTGCCAGCAGTTTATACGGGACGGGAGATTACGAGCAGTACTTC
.	.	TRBJ2-3	TRBV30	CAWSNGRGSDTQYF	TGTGCCTGGAGTAACGGCCGAGGGTCAGATACGCAGTATTTT
.	.	TRBJ2-7	TRBV9	CASSAHHNDPTYEQYF	TGTGCCAGCAGCGCCCACCACAACGACCCGACCTACGAGCAGTACTTC
.	.	TRBJ1-2	TRBV2	CASSETLGQVYGYTF	TGTGCCAGCAGTGAGACATTGGGACAAGTCTATGGCTACACCTTC